The T cell receptor beta chain described here comes from a study of shared clonotypes between healthy human individuals. General study findings and limits: Researchers found naive subsets generally carried larger estimated richness than memory subsets.

Repertoires were generated with immunoSEQ multiplex PCR, while TCRdb's copy carries only in-frame clones and drops some. The data show 2 million to 3 million clones, 93% seen once. This clone was picked up a small number of times. Its antigen is unidentified. V lost 4 bases to trimming and J lost 11 bases, with 15 bases between them. The CDR3 totals 12 residues. CDR1 and CDR2 (germline): SGHRS, YFSETQ. This clonotype originated in a man younger than 35 in good health. Some clones in this sample may be carry-over from other donors' samples. The chain recombines TRBV5-1 with TRBJ1-1, with a possible D match to TRBD1 (5 bases). Specimen: naive CD4+ T cells from PBMCs. Subset noted: CD45RA+ positively selected. The CDR3 bases are TGCGCCAGCAGCGACAGTCCTGGCGGGGCTTTCTTT. It encodes CASSDSPGGAFF.